This entry lists 23 T cell receptor beta chains sequenced from one sample in a study of lymphopenia after photon versus proton radiotherapy. TCRdb's copy holds only in-frame clones and misses some; the assay was immunoSEQ multiplex PCR. Of about 58,000 clones listed, 70% to 85% were seen once; the top ten hold roughly 2.1%. This sample comprised peripheral blood, obtained from a patient treated with proton-based radiotherapy. The receptors originated from a man aged 55-75 years with pancreatic cancer.

V and J are TRBV21-1 and TRBJ2-2; the tabulated D call, TRBD2, remains unverified against the DNA. TRBV21-1 is a pseudogene locus. CDR3 length: 16 residues. CDR3 bases: TGTGCCAGCTACCAGATGGGGGAGGTCAACACCGGGGAGCTGTTTTTT. This codes for CASYQMGEVNTGELFF.

The chain has TRBV29-1 and TRBJ2-1, with 10 positions matching TRBD1. V dropped 3 bases and J dropped 8; count of bases not matched to a gene: 10. This CDR3 has 15 amino acids. CDR1 is SQVTM, CDR2 ANQGSEA, per germline. The CDR3 DNA reads TGCAGCGTTGAGGGGTCGGGACAGGGGACCTATGAGCAGTTCTTC. Its translation: CSVEGSGQGTYEQFF.

The V and J genes are TRBV25-1 and TRBJ1-1; weak D call: TRBD1 (6 bases). The CDR3 is 16 residues long. V shed 5 bases and J shed 1 base, with 17 bases lying between them. In germline, CDR1 is MGHDK, CDR2 SYGVNS. CDR3 residues: CASSLPGAGGNTEAFF. CDR3 DNA: TGTGCCAGCAGTCTACCAGGGGCGGGGGGGAACACTGAAGCTTTCTTT.

The rearrangement uses TRBV4-2 and TRBJ2-1; D might be TRBD2 (5 bases). CDR3 length: 16 amino acids. With 0 bases removed from V and 8 bases from J, the gap between germline ends came to 17 bases. The germline V gene has CDR1 LGHNA and CDR2 YNFKEQ. CDR3 in amino acids: CASSQDLRAAGHEQFF. As DNA, the CDR3 is TGTGCCAGCAGCCAAGATCTTCGGGCCGCGGGTCATGAGCAGTTCTTC.

This clone was seen once. The rearrangement uses TRBV6-5 and TRBJ1-1, with D possibly being TRBD1 (6 bases). The CDR3 has 13 amino acids. V lost 5 bases, J lost 5 bases, and 12 bases lay in between. Germline assignment: CDR1 MNHEY and CDR2 SVGAGI. The CDR3 bases are TGTGCCAGCAGTAACGCAGGGGTAACTGAAGCTTTCTTT. Its protein is CASSNAGVTEAFF.

The rearrangement joins TRBV5-1 to TRBJ2-1; 11 positions match TRBD2. This CDR3 region has 16 residues. Trimming cost V 1 base and J 7 bases; bases outside gene matches: 7. Germline V gives CDR1 SGHRS, CDR2 YFSETQ. CDR3 region: CASSLLSTSGRNEQFF. CDR3 coding DNA: TGCGCCAGCAGCTTGCTTTCTACTAGCGGGAGAAATGAGCAGTTCTTC.

The table lists this clone with a few counts. V is TRBV15 and J is TRBJ1-1, with 11 bases lining up with TRBD1. The CDR3 loop spans 15 amino acids. Germline lookup yields CDR1 LNHNV and CDR2 YYDKDF (reference sequence). The ends lost 1 base at V and 5 bases at J; junction bases unmatched: 3. CDR3 in amino acids: CATSRGTGGLTEAFF. CDR3 DNA sequence: TGTGCCACCAGCAGAGGGACAGGGGGCTTGACTGAAGCTTTCTTT.

The chain recombines TRBV28 with TRBJ1-3, with D hard to call. Trimming left V 8 bases short and J 5 bases short, with 10 bases between. The CDR3 covers 12 residues. Germline CDR1 reads MDHEN; CDR2 reads SYDVKM. CDR3 residues: CASWQLRNTIYF. CDR3 bases: TGTGCCAGCTGGCAATTACGAAACACCATATATTTT.

V gene TRBV2 combines with J gene TRBJ1-2, with D possibly matching TRBD1 (5 bases). The V and J ends lost 3 bases and 5 bases respectively, with 13 bases between them. The CDR3 has 14 amino acids. Germline assignment: CDR1 SNHLY and CDR2 FYNNEI. CDR3 in DNA: TGTGCCAGCAGTGAGGGGGGAATGAAATATGGCTACACCTTC. This sequence encodes CASSEGGMKYGYTF.

The chain couples TRBV28 to TRBJ1-1; 8 nucleotides line up with TRBD1. The CDR3 extends over 15 amino acids. Germline V gene sequence: CDR1 MDHEN, CDR2 SYDVKM. V trimming: 3 bases; J trimming: 10 bases; junction bases outside the gene matches: 13. CDR3 sequence reads: CASSFPSGQGAGAFF. The CDR3 DNA follows: TGTGCCAGCAGTTTCCCCTCCGGGCAGGGGGCAGGAGCTTTCTTT. Together with reference TRBV28 and TRBJ1-1, the CDR3 gives the full variable domain: DVKVTQSSRYLVKRTGEKVFLECVQDMDHENMFWYRQDPGLGLRLIYFSYDVKMKEKGDIPEGYSVSREKKERFSLILESASTNQTSMYLCASSFPSGQGAGAFFGQGTRLTVV.

The rearrangement joins TRBV5-6 to TRBJ2-7; TRBD2 matches 11 bases. In germline, CDR1 is SGHDT, CDR2 YYEEEE. The V and J ends lost 1 base and 5 bases, in that order; junction bases with no gene match: 5. The CDR3 runs 15 residues. DNA for the CDR3: TGTGCCAGCAGCTTGCGTCTAGCGGGAGGCGACGAGCAGTACTTC. Its protein is CASSLRLAGGDEQYF.

The V gene is TRBV15, the J gene TRBJ2-2; D remains ambiguous. Germline V gene sequence: CDR1 LNHNV, CDR2 YYDKDF (reference sequence). There are 13 residues in the CDR3. V was pared by 0 bases and J by 2 bases, with 1 base between. In nucleotides, the CDR3 is TGTGCCACCAGCAGAGAAAACACCGGGGAGCTGTTTTTT. Its translation is CATSRENTGELFF.

This sequence joins TRBV6-1 and TRBJ2-6; D unresolved. This CDR3 spans 20 amino acids. CDR1 MNHNS and CDR2 SASEGT come from the germline V gene. Trimming pared 2 bases from V and 0 bases from J, leaving 20 bases between. CDR3 DNA: TGTGCCAGCAGTGAATTCTTTTCGGTCGGAAGAAGCTCTGGGGCCAACGTCCTGACTTTC. Translating it yields CASSEFFSVGRSSGANVLTF.

V gene TRBV11-1 combines with J gene TRBJ1-1, with D possibly matching TRBD1 (5 bases). V lost 5 bases, J lost 5 bases, and 15 bases lay in between. Germline loops: CDR1 SGHAT, CDR2 FQDESV (reference sequence). CDR3 length: 14 residues. The CDR3: CASSRPGGDTEAFF. CDR3 DNA sequence: TGTGCCAGCAGCCGCCCCGGGGGAGATACTGAAGCTTTCTTT.

V gene TRBV11-2 combines with J gene TRBJ2-5; D is undetermined. CDR3 length: 12 residues. Germline V gene sequence: CDR1 SGHAT, CDR2 FQNNGV. V was shortened by 3 bases and J by 1 base, with 3 bases between the two germline ends. In DNA, the CDR3 is TGTGCCAGCAGCTTCCCCCAAGAGACCCAGTACTTC. It specifies CASSFPQETQYF. The full variable domain, with the rest looked up from reference TRBV11-2 and TRBJ2-5, is EAGVAQSPRYKIIEKRQSVAFWCNPISGHATLYWYQQILGQGPKLLIQFQNNGVVDDSQLPKDRFSAERLKGVDSTLKIQPAKLEDSAVYLCASSFPQETQYFGPGTRLLVL.

The rearrangement uses TRBV9 and TRBJ2-1; 7 positions agree with TRBD1. Germline-derived CDR1 and CDR2 are SGDLS and YYNGEE. The CDR3 spans 15 residues. Trimming at V came to 2 bases and at J to 6 bases, leaving 8 bases not matched to a gene. CDR3 DNA: TGTGCCAGCAGCGTGGACAGGTCCCAAATCAATGAGCAGTTCTTC. Protein product: CASSVDRSQINEQFF.

The chain recombines TRBV5-6 with TRBJ2-7; 12 bases are shared with TRBD2. The CDR3 length is 16 residues. Germline V CDR1 and CDR2: SGHDT, YYEEEE. V lost 5 bases to trimming and J lost 1 base; unmatched junction nucleotides: 7. In nucleotides, the CDR3 is TGTGCCAGCAGACAACTAGCGGGAGGCGGGTCCTACGAGCAGTACTTC. It yields the protein CASRQLAGGGSYEQYF.

The V gene is TRBV19, the J gene TRBJ2-3; tentatively, D is TRBD2 (6 bases). This CDR3 contains 15 residues. The V end lost 0 bases, the J end lost 5 bases, and 12 bases lay between the germline ends. From germline, CDR1 is LNHDA and CDR2 SQIVND (reference sequence). The CDR3 nucleotides are TGTGCCAGTAGTATAGAGGCGGGACGCCTAGATACGCAGTATTTT. As protein: CASSIEAGRLDTQYF.

V gene TRBV27 combines with J gene TRBJ1-1; tentative D call: TRBD1 (6 bases). The CDR3 has 15 residues. Germline assignment: CDR1 MNHEY and CDR2 SMNVEV (reference sequence). Trimming left V 5 bases short and J 2 bases short, with 15 bases between. CDR3 nucleotide sequence: TGTGCCAGCAGTCTGGGGGGCGGAATAAACACTGAAGCTTTCTTT. This gives the protein CASSLGGGINTEAFF.

The rearrangement links TRBV6-1 to TRBJ1-1; TRBD1 aligns across 7 bases. Germline loops: CDR1 MNHNS, CDR2 SASEGT. The CDR3 extends over 15 amino acids. V lost 4 bases, J lost 0 bases, and 5 bases stayed unmatched. CDR3 sequence reads: CASSAIQGLNTEAFF. The CDR3 nucleotides read TGTGCCAGCAGTGCCATACAGGGGTTGAACACTGAAGCTTTCTTT.

In its sample, this clone was seen once. The chain uses TRBV5-1 and TRBJ1-4; D ambiguous. Trimming stripped 3 bases from V and 8 bases from J, with 20 bases between. CDR3 length: 16 residues. In germline, CDR1 is SGHRS, CDR2 YFSETQ. This CDR3 reads CASSSLAGTVREKLFF. The CDR3 region has the DNA TGCGCCAGCAGCTCATTGGCGGGAACAGTGAGGGAAAAACTGTTTTTT.

V and J are TRBV9 and TRBJ2-1; D may correspond to TRBD1 or TRBD2 (5 bases each). The germline V gene has CDR1 SGDLS and CDR2 YYNGEE. Trimming pared 1 base from V and 9 bases from J, leaving 17 bases between. This CDR3 is 15 amino acids long. As DNA, the CDR3 is TGTGCCAGCAGCGTATCTATCACTAGTGGGGGTGAGCAGTTCTTC. Translating gives CASSVSITSGGEQFF.

The rearrangement uses TRBV13 and TRBJ2-6; perhaps TRBD1 as D (5 bases). The CDR3 has 16 amino acids. The germline CDR1 and CDR2 sequences are PRHDT and FYEKMQ (reference sequence). Trimming took 0 bases from V and 0 from J, leaving 6 bases between them. CDR3 bases: TGTGCCAGCAGCTTAGGACAGGTCTCTGGGGCCAACGTCCTGACTTTC. It codes for CASSLGQVSGANVLTF. The full variable domain, rest sourced from reference TRBV13 and TRBJ2-6, is AAGVIQSPRHLIKEKRETATLKCYPIPRHDTVYWYQQGPGQDPQFLISFYEKMQSDKGSIPDRFSAQQFSDYHSELNMSSLELGDSALYFCASSLGQVSGANVLTFGAGSRLTVL.